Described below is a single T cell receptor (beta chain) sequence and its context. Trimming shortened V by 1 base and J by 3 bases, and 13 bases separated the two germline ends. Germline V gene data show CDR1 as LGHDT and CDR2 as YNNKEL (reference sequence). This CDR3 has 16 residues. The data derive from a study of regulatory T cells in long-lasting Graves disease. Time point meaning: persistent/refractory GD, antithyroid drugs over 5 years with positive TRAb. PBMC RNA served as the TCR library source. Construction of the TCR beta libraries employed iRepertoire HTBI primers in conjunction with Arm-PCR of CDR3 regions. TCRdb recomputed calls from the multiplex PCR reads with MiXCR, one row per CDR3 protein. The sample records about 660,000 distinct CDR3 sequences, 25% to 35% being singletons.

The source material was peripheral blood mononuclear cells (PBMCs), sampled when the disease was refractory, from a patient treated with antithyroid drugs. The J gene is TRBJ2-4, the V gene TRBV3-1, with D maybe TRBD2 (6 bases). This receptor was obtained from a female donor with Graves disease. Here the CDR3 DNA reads TGTGCCAGCAGCCAAGTGGCGGGGCTGAACAAAAACATTCAGTACTTC. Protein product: CASSQVAGLNKNIQYF.